The source of this T cell receptor beta chain is a study of blood T cells in healthy people across ages. Study context: Through template switching, about one barcoded beta molecule was captured per two T cells, as measured in model experiments.

A J-beta primer mix and a sample-barcoded 5' primer were used in a second PCR of roughly 7 to 12 cycles. Each cDNA molecule was tagged by a template-switch adaptor that had 12 random nucleotides. TCRdb reanalysed the 5' RACE reads using MiXCR and keeps one entry per CDR3 protein. The table lists hundreds of thousands of distinct CDR3 sequences, around two fifths of them singletons. V gave up 8 bases and J gave up 10 bases, with 9 bases separating them. CDR1 MNHNY and CDR2 SVGAGI come from the germline V gene (reference sequence). There are 10 residues in the CDR3. This chain uses TRBV6-6 with TRBJ2-1; no clear D gene. This receptor was obtained from a man older than 75 in good health. Sequenced: blood. As DNA, the CDR3 is TGTGCCAGCGGGATCGGGGAGCAGTTCTTC. It yields the protein CASGIGEQFF.